The rows below give T cell receptor beta chains drawn from one sample of a study of T cell responses to AZD1222 COVID-19 vaccine. The data were produced by immunoSEQ multiplex PCR, yet TCRdb's version contains in-frame clones alone and is incomplete. The data show some 87,000 clones, around 87% seen once. Sample: peripheral blood, taken on day 0 of AZD1222 vaccination. The receptors stem from an adult in good health. The CDR3 runs from the conserved cysteine through the conserved F or W. Each record gives: D gene, J gene, V gene, clone size, CDR3 DNA, CDR3 protein. The D gene is left open where the match is weak. A clone size is listed for some rows: how often the clone was seen (once, few, many), or a class if it is expanded.

.	TRBJ2-2	TRBV6-5	.	TGTGCCAGCAGTTACTTTATGGGTGGCGGGGAGCTGTTTTTT	CASSYFMGGGELFF
.	TRBJ2-1	TRBV6-5	once	TGTGCCAGCAGTCCAGGGACCCTCGACTACAATGAGCAGTTCTTC	CASSPGTLDYNEQFF
TRBD1	TRBJ1-2	TRBV28	.	TGTGCCAGCAGTTCCCCCATTGTACAGGGGGGGTATGGCTACACCTTC	CASSSPIVQGGYGYTF
TRBD1	TRBJ2-2	TRBV28	.	TGTGCCAGCAGTTTTGGATGGGGACAGGGCACCGGGGAGCTGTTTTTT	CASSFGWGQGTGELFF
.	TRBJ1-3	TRBV28	.	TGTGCCAGCAGTTTAGGAGGGGCCTCTGGAAACACCATATATTTT	CASSLGGASGNTIYF
.	TRBJ2-1	TRBV7-2	.	TGTGCCAGCAGCGCAAACTACTTTGAGCAGTTCTTC	CASSANYFEQFF
.	TRBJ2-7	TRBV19	.	TGTGCCAGTAGTATACTGGGCGAGACCTACGAGCAGTACTTC	CASSILGETYEQYF
TRBD2	TRBJ2-5	TRBV5-1	.	TGCGCCAGCAGCTTCCGGACTAGCGGGAGGGCCAGACAAGAGACCCAGTACTTC	CASSFRTSGRARQETQYF
.	TRBJ1-3	TRBV19	.	TGTGCCAGTAGTATTGGCGACTTCTCTGGAAACACCATATATTTT	CASSIGDFSGNTIYF
.	TRBJ2-5	TRBV19	.	TGTGCCAGTAGTCCCCTTCTCCGAGGGCCTGGAGAGACCCAGTACTTC	CASSPLLRGPGETQYF
.	TRBJ2-7	TRBV28	.	TGTGCCAGCACCCCCGGGACACGGGATCGCGAGCAGTACTTC	CASTPGTRDREQYF
.	TRBJ1-1	TRBV11-1	.	TGTGCCAGCAGCGCACAGGGAGCTGAAGCTTTCTTT	CASSAQGAEAFF
.	TRBJ1-2	TRBV6-5	.	TGTGCCAGCATTCGTCCAGGGCGAGGCTATGGCTACACCTTC	CASIRPGRGYGYTF
TRBD1	TRBJ2-1	TRBV24-1	.	TGTGCCACCAGTAGGACAGGGGGCTTCTACAATGAGCAGTTCTTC	CATSRTGGFYNEQFF
.	TRBJ2-1	TRBV6-5	.	TGTGCCAGCAGTTACTCGAGAGCGGCCACCTACAATGAGCAGTTCTTC	CASSYSRAATYNEQFF
TRBD1	TRBJ1-4	TRBV5-1	.	TGCGCCAGCAGCTTGTTAGGGGGCTCAGAAAAACTGTTTTTT	CASSLLGGSEKLFF
TRBD2	TRBJ2-7	TRBV6-5	.	TGTGCCAGCAGTTCCGGGAGGGGCCACGAGCAGTACTTC	CASSSGRGHEQYF